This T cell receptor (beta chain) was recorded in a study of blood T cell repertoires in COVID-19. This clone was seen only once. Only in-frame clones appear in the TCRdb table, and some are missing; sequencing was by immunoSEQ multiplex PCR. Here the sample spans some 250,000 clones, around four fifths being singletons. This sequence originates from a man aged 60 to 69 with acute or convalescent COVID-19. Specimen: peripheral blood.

In nucleotides, the CDR3 is TGCGCCAGCAGCCCCTCCGTTGTGGCGGGGGACGAGACCCAGTACTTC. It specifies CASSPSVVAGDETQYF. The chain carries TRBV5-1 and TRBJ2-5; 7 nucleotides line up with TRBD2. This CDR3 is built from 16 residues. In germline, CDR1 is SGHRS, CDR2 YFSETQ. The J segment lost 5 bases and the V segment lost 4 bases, leaving 14 bases of the junction unmatched.